What follows are 6 T cell receptor beta chains derived from one specimen sequenced in a study of shared clonotypes between healthy human individuals. Clones were read by immunoSEQ multiplex PCR, and TCRdb kept only the in-frame ones, dropping some. The sample shows about 2.4 million clones, about 92% of them seen only once. The sample was naive CD4+ T cells sorted from blood. Subset specified: CD45RA+ positively selected. These receptor sequences come from a man younger than 30 in good health.

The rearrangement joins TRBV14 to TRBJ2-3, with 9 bases matching TRBD1. Losses at the gene ends were 7 bases for V and 1 base for J; bases not matched to a gene: 6. Germline V CDR1 and CDR2: SGHDN, FVKESK. The CDR3 is 15 amino acids. The CDR3 bases are TGTGCCAGCACCCCACAGGGGGCTGGCACAGATACGCAGTATTTT. It codes for CASTPQGAGTDTQYF.

The chain joins TRBV7-9 to TRBJ2-3; D is perhaps TRBD1 or TRBD2 (6 bases each). Germline CDR1 reads SEHNR; CDR2 reads FQNEAQ (reference sequence). CDR3 length: 15 residues. Trimming stripped 5 bases from V and 1 base from J, with 13 bases between. The CDR3 protein is CASSPEGGRTDTQYF. DNA of the CDR3: TGTGCCAGCAGCCCAGAGGGGGGCCGCACAGATACGCAGTATTTT.

This clone was recorded once. The chain couples TRBV19 to TRBJ2-3, with TRBD2 matching over 7 bases. The CDR3 has 16 amino acids. Unmatched junction bases numbered 7, after V lost 4 bases and J lost 0 bases. Germline-derived CDR1 and CDR2 are LNHDA and SQIVND (reference sequence). This CDR3 reads CASSTSSGRSTDTQYF. The CDR3 nucleotides are TGTGCCAGTAGTACATCTAGCGGCCGTAGCACAGATACGCAGTATTTT.

The chain recombines TRBV11-2 with TRBJ2-7; D not resolved. With 3 bases removed from V and 2 bases from J, the gap between germline ends came to 11 bases. The V gene's germline CDR1 is SGHAT and CDR2 FQNNGV. The CDR3 totals 14 residues. The CDR3 loop reads CASSFVGQAYEQYF. The CDR3 DNA reads TGTGCCAGCAGCTTCGTCGGGCAAGCCTACGAGCAGTACTTC.

The CDR3 sequence is CASSQFGVNTIYF. The CDR3 nucleotides read TGCGCCAGCAGCCAGTTTGGCGTAAACACCATATATTTT. The chain combines TRBV4-1 with TRBJ1-3; D gene uncertain. The CDR3 contains 13 residues. The germline gives CDR1 MGHRA, CDR2 YSYEKL. The V end was cut by 3 bases, the J end by 6 bases, with 9 bases between.

A few counts support this clone. Other nucleotide sequences in the sample specify the same CDR3. The chain carries TRBV11-2 and TRBJ2-7; TRBD1 might be the D (6 bases). V was trimmed by 1 base and J by 1 base, leaving 8 bases between them. The CDR3 runs 14 residues. CDR1 is SGHAT, CDR2 FQNNGV, per germline. The DNA of the CDR3 is TGTGCCAGCAGCTTAGTGAGGGGGTCCTACGAGCAGTACTTC. Translation: CASSLVRGSYEQYF.